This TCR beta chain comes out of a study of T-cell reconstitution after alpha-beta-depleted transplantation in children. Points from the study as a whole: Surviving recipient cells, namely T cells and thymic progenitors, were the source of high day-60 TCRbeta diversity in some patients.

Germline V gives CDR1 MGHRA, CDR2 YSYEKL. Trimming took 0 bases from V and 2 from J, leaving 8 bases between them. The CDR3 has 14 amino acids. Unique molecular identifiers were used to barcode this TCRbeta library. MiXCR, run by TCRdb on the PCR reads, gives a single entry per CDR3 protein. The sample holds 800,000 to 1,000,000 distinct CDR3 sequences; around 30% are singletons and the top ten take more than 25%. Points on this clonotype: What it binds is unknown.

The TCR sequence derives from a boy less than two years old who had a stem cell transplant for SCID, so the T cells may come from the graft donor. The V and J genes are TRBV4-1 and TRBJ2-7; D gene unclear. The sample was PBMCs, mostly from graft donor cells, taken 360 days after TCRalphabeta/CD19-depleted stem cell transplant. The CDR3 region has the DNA TGCGCCAGCAGCCAAGATCCTCTCCCCTACGAGCAGTACTTC. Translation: CASSQDPLPYEQYF.